These 9 T cell receptor beta chains share one sample of origin, sequenced in a study of CD8+ T cells in alopecia areata. Reverse transcription of extracted RNA yielded cDNA, which provided the sequencing template. Method: immunoSEQ multiplex PCR; TCRdb's copy keeps in-frame clones and lacks some. The sample holds about 70,000 clones, 29% seen once. Sample treatment: oral pan-JAK inhibitor, 5-10 mg twice daily. This sample comprised CD8+ T cells sorted from blood, obtained at week 4, from a patient treated with tofacitinib. All receptors come from a human donor with alopecia areata.

This clone came up a few times. The rearrangement uses TRBV7-9 and TRBJ2-7; D gene uncertain. The V and J ends lost 0 bases and 6 bases respectively, with 9 bases between them. The germline V gene has CDR1 SEHNR and CDR2 FQNEAQ (reference sequence). The CDR3 length is 13 residues. CDR3 nucleotides: TGTGCCAGCAGCTTAGCCGTGCTCCGCGAGCAGTACTTC. Its protein is CASSLAVLREQYF.

The rearrangement joins TRBV5-1 to TRBJ1-1; 8 positions match TRBD1. After removal of 0 bases from V and 4 bases from J, the junction contained 11 bases not matched to a gene. The CDR3 totals 17 residues. The germline V gene has CDR1 SGHRS and CDR2 YFSETQ. The chain's CDR3 is CASSLGLPGGKSTEAFF. The CDR3 nucleotides read TGCGCCAGCAGCTTGGGCCTTCCAGGGGGCAAAAGCACTGAAGCTTTCTTT.

This clone was found a few times. V gene TRBV25-1 combines with J gene TRBJ1-1; D is unclear. Germline V gene lookup returns CDR1 MGHDK and CDR2 SYGVNS. Trimming cost V 6 bases and J 4 bases, with 15 bases left between them. This CDR3 comprises 14 residues. CDR3 nucleotide sequence: TGTGCCAGCAGGGGGTCTGAGGAGAGCACTGAAGCTTTCTTT. It is translated as CASRGSEESTEAFF.

J is TRBJ2-1 and V is TRBV5-1; 14 bases are shared with TRBD2. The junction had 9 bases not matched to a gene; V was cut back by 7 bases and J by 9 bases. Germline V gives CDR1 SGHRS, CDR2 YFSETQ. The CDR3 consists of 15 residues. CDR3 coding DNA: TGCGCCAGCCTGGGGGGACTAGCGGGAGAACCTGAGCAGTTCTTC. Translated, it gives CASLGGLAGEPEQFF.

In this sample, this clone turned up a few times. The chain recombines TRBV29-1 with TRBJ2-2, with D maybe TRBD2 (6 bases). Germline CDR1 SQVTM, CDR2 ANQGSEA. The CDR3 has 14 residues. Trimming left V 5 bases short and J 2 bases short, with 12 bases between. CDR3 sequence: CSVPGGDNTGELFF. The CDR3 DNA reads TGCAGCGTTCCCGGCGGGGATAACACCGGGGAGCTGTTTTTT.

This clone was recorded a few times. This chain connects TRBV29-1 to TRBJ2-7; perhaps TRBD1 as D (6 bases). The CDR3 spans 12 residues. CDR1 SQVTM and CDR2 ANQGSEA come from the germline V gene. Trimming left V 4 bases short and J 3 bases short, with 10 bases between. CDR3 nucleotide sequence: TGCAGCGTTGTGGCCAGGGGCTACGAGCAGTACTTC. This translates into CSVVARGYEQYF.

As concerns this clone: The sample holds other DNA sequences that translate to the same CDR3. The rearrangement uses TRBV9 and TRBJ1-1, with no clear D. In germline, CDR1 is SGDLS, CDR2 YYNGEE. The CDR3 contains 13 residues. Trimming took 4 bases from V and 5 from J, leaving 12 bases between them. This CDR3 is CASSLGYGTEAFF. For the CDR3, the DNA is TGTGCCAGCAGCTTAGGGTATGGGACTGAAGCTTTCTTT.

This chain uses TRBV6-1 with TRBJ2-1, with D tentatively TRBD1 (6 bases). Germline lookup yields CDR1 MNHNS and CDR2 SASEGT. The V and J ends lost 3 bases and 0 bases respectively, with 15 bases between them. This CDR3 contains 17 residues. The CDR3 loop reads CASSDPGQPSSYNEQFF. The DNA for the CDR3 is TGTGCCAGCAGTGACCCTGGACAGCCCAGCTCCTACAATGAGCAGTTCTTC.

The chain links TRBV7-2 to TRBJ2-7, with a tentative D call TRBD1 (5 bases). Germline V lookup: CDR1 SGHTA, CDR2 FQGNSA. The ends were cut back, 5 bases at V and 6 bases at J, with 11 bases in the middle. This CDR3 has 12 residues. The CDR3 nucleotides read TGTGCCAGCAGCCCAGGGCAGCTCGAGCAGTACTTC. Translating it yields CASSPGQLEQYF.